The table lists the clone carrying this T cell receptor (beta chain) with many counts. Scientists amplified the TCR beta CDR3 regions from RNA transcripts. Second-round multiplex PCR followed a first-round RT-PCR using HTBI primers. TCRdb reprocessed the multiplex PCR reads via MiXCR and lists one record per CDR3 protein. The sample lists under 800,000 distinct CDR3 sequences, roughly 20% occurring once. The PBMCs had their origin in more than 9.5 ml of fresh peripheral blood. Trimming took 5 bases from V and 1 from J, leaving 8 bases between them. The length of the CDR3 is 12 residues. Germline V gene data show CDR1 as GTSNPN and CDR2 as SVGIG (reference sequence). This specimen belongs to a study of Graves' ophthalmopathy and Graves' hyperthyroidism.

Input material: peripheral blood. The source of this sequence is a woman between 18 and 30 years old with stable Graves' hyperthyroidism. Some clones in this sample may be carry-over from other donors' samples. This chain links TRBV30 with TRBJ1-1; perhaps TRBD1 as D (6 bases). In nucleotides, the CDR3 is TGTGCCTGGGGACAGACGAACACTGAAGCTTTCTTT. Amino acids: CAWGQTNTEAFF. The full variable domain, in which reference TRBV30 and TRBJ1-1 provide the parts outside the CDR3, is SQTIHQWPATLVQPVGSPLSLECTVEGTSNPNLYWYRQAAGRGLQLLFYSVGIGQISSEVPQNLSASRPQDRQFILSSKKLLLSDSGFYLCAWGQTNTEAFFGQGTRLTVV.